This T cell receptor (beta chain) was captured in a study of T cells expressing NK-cell markers. Reprocessing the 5' RACE reads, TCRdb reports a single entry for every CDR3 protein and omits DNA. The sample has roughly 450,000 distinct CDR3 sequences. The CDR3 loop spans 12 amino acids. CDR1 SQVTM and CDR2 ANQGSEA come from the germline V gene. This clonotype was sampled from a woman aged 45-65 years in good health. Specimen: blood T cells: a sorted CD56 or NKG2C T cell subset, CD4+ or CD8+ T cells, or bulk PBMC T cells (not recorded which). The V call is TRBV29-1, the J call TRBJ1-2. CDR3 protein: CSVAATNYGYTF. Based on the CDR3 plus reference TRBV29-1 and TRBJ1-2, the full variable domain is SAVISQKPSRDICQRGTSLTIQCQVDSQVTMMFWYRQQPGQSLTLIATANQGSEATYESGFVIDKFPISRPNLTFSTLTVSNMSPEDSSIYLCSVAATNYGYTFGSGTRLTVV.